These 9 T cell receptor beta chains were all obtained from the same sample, sequenced in a study of shared clonotypes between healthy human individuals (dated by TCRdb to the early 2020s). For the CD8 naive samples, CD45RO-negative cells were positively selected for CCR7, yielding a CD45RA+CCR7+ population from which TemRA cells were excluded. Library prep was done by the immunoSEQ multiplex PCR assay. The clones in this table, taken by TCRdb from immuneACCESS, are in-frame only. Not every clone is retained; where verified, under half of the shortfall comes from an unresolved V gene, and the cause of the rest is unknown. This sample comprises roughly 2,000,000 clones, 93% of them detected only once. Of the sample, about 1.6% falls within the top ten clones. The specimen sequenced was naive CD8+ T cells from PBMCs. Per the publication, the cell subset or site label means: CD45RA+CCR7+. The receptors derive from a young man in good health. Some clones in this sample may be carry-over from other donors' samples.

The chain combines TRBV9 with TRBJ2-3, with D perhaps TRBD1 (6 bases). Germline CDR1 SGDLS, CDR2 YYNGEE. The CDR3 covers 15 residues. The V end was cut by 3 bases, the J end by 1 base, with 12 bases between. The CDR3 DNA follows: TGTGCCAGCAGCGGCCGGGACACTGGCACAGATACGCAGTATTTT. It is translated as CASSGRDTGTDTQYF.

The J gene is TRBJ2-1, the V gene TRBV7-2, with D maybe TRBD1 (7 bases). The CDR3 covers 15 residues. CDR1 and CDR2 from the germline V gene are SGHTA and FQGNSA. V dropped 2 bases and J dropped 8 bases, with 16 bases sitting between them. The CDR3 region is CASSLNTAGGYEQFF. The CDR3 DNA reads TGTGCCAGCAGCTTAAACACGGCAGGGGGGTATGAGCAGTTCTTC.

The chain couples TRBV4-1 to TRBJ1-5; TRBD1 matches 12 bases. The CDR3 totals 15 residues. Germline trimming cut 3 bases from V and 6 bases from J; bases unmatched to any gene: 3. CDR1 and CDR2 from the germline V gene are MGHRA and YSYEKL. In nucleotides, the CDR3 is TGCGCCAGCAGCCAGGGACAGGGGGCCGGTCAGCCCCAGCATTTT. This encodes CASSQGQGAGQPQHF.

This clone was recorded only once. The chain employs TRBV4-2 and TRBJ2-7; 8 nucleotides match TRBD2. This CDR3 has 14 amino acids. The germline V gene has CDR1 LGHNA and CDR2 YNFKEQ. Trimming took 4 bases from V and 2 from J; bases not matched to a gene: 4. The CDR3 reads CASSRLAGAYEQYF. CDR3 in DNA: TGTGCCAGCAGCCGGCTAGCGGGCGCCTACGAGCAGTACTTC.

V and J are TRBV19 and TRBJ2-5, with D possibly TRBD2 on 6 matching bases. The CDR3 runs 18 residues. The germline V gene encodes CDR1 LNHDA and CDR2 SQIVND (reference sequence). V was shortened by 5 bases and J by 9 bases, with 31 bases between the two germline ends. The CDR3 region has the DNA TGTGCCAGTAGTGACCTACAAGCCCTCGGGAGTACTGCGGGGTCCCAGTACTTC. Protein sequence: CASSDLQALGSTAGSQYF.

The chain employs TRBV6-5 and TRBJ2-7, with 7 bases that match TRBD1. The CDR3 consists of 14 residues. V lost 5 bases to trimming and J lost 1 base; unmatched junction nucleotides: 5. The germline V gene encodes CDR1 MNHEY and CDR2 SVGAGI. The CDR3 bases are TGTGCCAGCAGTCAAGGGACAGTTTCCTACGAGCAGTACTTC. Translated: CASSQGTVSYEQYF.

The V and J genes are TRBV7-9 and TRBJ1-1; no firm D call. The CDR3 covers 15 residues. V was cut by 1 base and J by 1 base, with 10 bases left in between. Germline loops: CDR1 SEHNR, CDR2 FQNEAQ (reference sequence). The DNA for the CDR3 is TGTGCCAGCAGCTTAGTCCTGGGGAAGAACACTGAAGCTTTCTTT. This encodes CASSLVLGKNTEAFF.

V is TRBV11-2 and J is TRBJ1-2, with D hard to call. The CDR3 sequence is 14 residues long. Germline V gene sequence: CDR1 SGHAT, CDR2 FQNNGV. Trimming took 5 bases from V and 5 from J, leaving 15 bases between them. The CDR3, as DNA: TGTGCCAGCAGCCTTCAGAGGTCTGGGTATGGCTACACCTTC. This sequence encodes CASSLQRSGYGYTF.

The V and J genes are TRBV11-2 and TRBJ2-1; 7 bases align to TRBD2. CDR1 SGHAT and CDR2 FQNNGV come from the germline V gene. This CDR3 spans 15 amino acids. After removal of 1 base from V and 6 bases from J, the junction contained 6 bases not matched to a gene. CDR3 DNA sequence: TGTGCCAGCAGCTTAGTAGGACTAGACCCCAATGAGCAGTTCTTC. It yields the protein CASSLVGLDPNEQFF.